This T cell receptor beta chain was sequenced in a study of graft-versus-host responses after intestinal transplantation. Profiled with immunoSEQ multiplex PCR; TCRdb holds only in-frame clones, not every one. The sample shows about 98,000 clones, around 88% of them seen only once. Germline values: CDR1 DFQATT, CDR2 SNEGSKA (reference sequence). This CDR3 region has 11 residues. V was clipped by 6 bases and J by 5 bases, with 10 bases between them. Sequencing used PBMCs, obtained 255 days after intestinal transplant. The V and J genes are TRBV20-1 and TRBJ1-1; no firm D call. The source is a human patient who received an intestinal transplant, so some T cells may come from the graft donor. The DNA for the CDR3 is TGCAGTGCCCCCCGAGGGACTGAAGCTTTCTTT. It yields the protein CSAPRGTEAFF.